One sample yielded the 10 T cell receptor beta chains listed below, sequenced in a study of blood T cells in healthy people across ages. Alongside a J-beta primer mix, a sample-barcoded 5' primer served in a second PCR lasting roughly 6 to 12 cycles. TCRdb fed the 5' RACE reads into MiXCR, producing one record per CDR3 protein. The repertoire has 600,000 to 800,000 distinct CDR3 sequences, over 20% of them found once; the top ten carry more than 3%. Sequencing used blood. These receptors came from a man between 65 and 85 years old in good health.

J is TRBJ2-1 and V is TRBV24-1, with 7 bases matching TRBD2. Trimming removed 5 bases from V and 1 base from J; junction bases left unmatched: 10. The V gene's germline CDR1 is KGHDR and CDR2 SFDVKD. There are 17 residues in the CDR3. CDR3: CATSVPSSGRSYNEQFF. The CDR3 DNA reads TGTGCCACCAGTGTCCCATCTAGCGGCCGTTCCTACAATGAGCAGTTCTTC.

The chain joins TRBV12-3 or TRBV12-4 to TRBJ2-5, with a weak D call TRBD2 (6 bases). The end of the DNA fits TRBJ2-1 better, so the J call may be wrong. The CDR3 length is 14 residues. The CDR3 bases are TGTGCCAGCAGAGCCCGCACCGGGACTCCAGGGCAGTTCTTC. It is translated as CASRARTGTPGQFF.

This clonotype appeared a few times. J is TRBJ2-7 and V is TRBV4-1; no firm D call. V dropped 8 bases and J dropped 0 bases, with 14 bases sitting between them. Germline V gene data show CDR1 as MGHRA and CDR2 as YSYEKL. The CDR3 is 14 residues long. CDR3 nucleotides: TGCGCCAGCGCTGTAGGCTCCCCCTCCTACGAGCAGTACTTC. The encoded protein is CASAVGSPSYEQYF.

V usage is TRBV20-1 and J usage is TRBJ2-5; either TRBD1 or TRBD2 may supply D (5 bases each). V was pared by 4 bases and J by 5 bases, with 11 bases between. CDR3 length: 12 amino acids. Germline CDR1 DFQATT, CDR2 SNEGSKA (reference sequence). DNA for the CDR3: TGCAGTGCTAATCGGGACCCGGAGACCCAGTACTTC. Protein sequence: CSANRDPETQYF.

CDR3 DNA: TGCGCCAGCAGCTCAATCCCAGACTTATACAATGAGCAGTTCTTC. Its protein product is CASSSIPDLYNEQFF. V is TRBV4-1 and J is TRBJ2-1, with D unclear. The germline CDR1 and CDR2 sequences are MGHRA and YSYEKL. Trimming took 5 bases from V and 4 from J, leaving 15 bases between them. CDR3 length: 15 amino acids.

In its sample, this clonotype was seen a few times. V usage is TRBV7-9 and J usage is TRBJ2-7; 10 positions agree with TRBD1. The ends lost 2 bases at V and 3 bases at J; junction bases unmatched: 1. CDR3 length: 14 residues. Germline CDR1 and CDR2: SEHNR and FQNEAQ (reference sequence). As DNA, the CDR3 is TGTGCCAGCAGCTTATGGGACAGGGGCTACGAGCAGTACTTC. This translates into CASSLWDRGYEQYF.

The chain links TRBV28 to TRBJ2-1; 8 positions match TRBD2. The V gene's germline CDR1 is MDHEN and CDR2 SYDVKM. The J segment lost 0 bases and the V segment lost 3 bases, leaving 13 bases of the junction unmatched. The CDR3 has 19 residues. DNA for the CDR3: TGTGCCAGCAGTTTCTCCGAGCGGGAGATGAGGAGCTCCTACAATGAGCAGTTCTTC. It translates to CASSFSEREMRSSYNEQFF. The variable domain in full, with the rest retrieved from reference TRBV28 and TRBJ2-1, is DVKVTQSSRYLVKRTGEKVFLECVQDMDHENMFWYRQDPGLGLRLIYFSYDVKMKEKGDIPEGYSVSREKKERFSLILESASTNQTSMYLCASSFSEREMRSSYNEQFFGPGTRLTVL.

The chain uses TRBV12-3 or TRBV12-4 and TRBJ2-7; the match to TRBD2 covers 12 bases. The J segment lost 2 bases and the V segment lost 8 bases, leaving 4 bases of the junction unmatched. This CDR3 has 14 residues. In DNA, the CDR3 is TGTGCCAGCCACCTAGCGGGAGGGCCCTACGAGCAGTACTTC. Protein product: CASHLAGGPYEQYF.

The chain links TRBV5-1 to TRBJ2-7, with 15 bases identical to TRBD2. CDR1 and CDR2 (germline): SGHRS, YFSETQ. V lost 0 bases and J lost 4; bases outside the gene matches: 11. This CDR3 comprises 19 residues. CDR3 bases: TGCGCCAGCAGCTTGGATGCTCCCCGGACTAGCGGGAGGGCTTACGAGCAGTACTTC. Amino acids: CASSLDAPRTSGRAYEQYF. Drawing the rest from reference TRBV5-1 and TRBJ2-7, the complete variable domain is KAGVTQTPRYLIKTRGQQVTLSCSPISGHRSVSWYQQTPGQGLQFLFEYFSETQRNKGNFPGRFSGRQFSNSRSEMNVSTLELGDSALYLCASSLDAPRTSGRAYEQYFGPGTRLTVT.

The gene calls are TRBV7-9 and TRBJ2-3; 7 positions agree with TRBD2. CDR3 length: 14 amino acids. Per germline, CDR1 SEHNR and CDR2 FQNEAQ (reference sequence). The V gene end was trimmed by 7 bases and the J gene end by 2 bases; junction bases not matched to a gene: 6. The CDR3 spells CASNTGGHTDTQYF. CDR3 nucleotide sequence: TGTGCCAGCAATACGGGAGGTCACACAGATACGCAGTATTTT.